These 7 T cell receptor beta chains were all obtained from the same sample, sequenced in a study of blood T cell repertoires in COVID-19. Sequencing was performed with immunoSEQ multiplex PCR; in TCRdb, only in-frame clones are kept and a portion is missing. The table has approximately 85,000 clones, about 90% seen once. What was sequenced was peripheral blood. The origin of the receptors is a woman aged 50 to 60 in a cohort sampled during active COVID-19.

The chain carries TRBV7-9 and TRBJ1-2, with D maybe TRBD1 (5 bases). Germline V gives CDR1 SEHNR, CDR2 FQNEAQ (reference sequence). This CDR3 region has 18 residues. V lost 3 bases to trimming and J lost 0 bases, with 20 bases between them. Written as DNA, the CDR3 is TGTGCCAGCAGCTTGCCCCGGGGGAACATCCAAGCTAACTATGGCTACACCTTC. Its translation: CASSLPRGNIQANYGYTF. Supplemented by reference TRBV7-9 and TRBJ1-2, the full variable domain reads DTGVSQNPRHKITKRGQNVTFRCDPISEHNRLYWYRQTLGQGPEFLTYFQNEAQLEKSRLLSDRFSAERPKGSFSTLEIQRTEQGDSAMYLCASSLPRGNIQANYGYTFGSGTRLTVV.

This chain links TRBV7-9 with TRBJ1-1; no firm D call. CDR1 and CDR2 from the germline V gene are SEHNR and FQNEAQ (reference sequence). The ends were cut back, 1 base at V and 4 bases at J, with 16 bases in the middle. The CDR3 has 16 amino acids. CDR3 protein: CASSLGGGGVGTEAFF. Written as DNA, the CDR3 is TGTGCCAGCAGCTTAGGAGGCGGAGGCGTTGGCACTGAAGCTTTCTTT.

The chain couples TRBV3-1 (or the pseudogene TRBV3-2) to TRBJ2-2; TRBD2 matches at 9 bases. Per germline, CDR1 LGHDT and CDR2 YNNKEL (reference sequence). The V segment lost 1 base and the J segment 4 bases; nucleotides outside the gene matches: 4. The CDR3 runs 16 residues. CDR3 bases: TGTGCCAGCAGCCAAGGAGCGGGAGGCCCCACCGGGGAGCTGTTTTTT. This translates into CASSQGAGGPTGELFF.

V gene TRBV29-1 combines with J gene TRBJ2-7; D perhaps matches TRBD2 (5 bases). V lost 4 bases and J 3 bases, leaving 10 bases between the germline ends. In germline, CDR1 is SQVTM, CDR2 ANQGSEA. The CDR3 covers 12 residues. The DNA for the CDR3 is TGCAGCGTTGGGGGAGCGCGCTACGAGCAGTACTTC. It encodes CSVGGARYEQYF.

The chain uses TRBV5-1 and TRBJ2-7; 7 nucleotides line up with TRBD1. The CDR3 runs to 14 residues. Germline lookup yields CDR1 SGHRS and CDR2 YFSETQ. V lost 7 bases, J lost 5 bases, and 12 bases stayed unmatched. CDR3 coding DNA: TGCGCCAGCGGAAGGGGGCAAGAATTGGACGAGCAGTACTTC. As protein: CASGRGQELDEQYF.

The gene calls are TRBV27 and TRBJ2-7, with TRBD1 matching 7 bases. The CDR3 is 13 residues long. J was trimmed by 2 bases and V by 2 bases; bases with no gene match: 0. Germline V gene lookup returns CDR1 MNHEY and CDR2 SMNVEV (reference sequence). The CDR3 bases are TGTGCCAGCAGTTTAGGGACAGCCTACGAGCAGTACTTC. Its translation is CASSLGTAYEQYF.

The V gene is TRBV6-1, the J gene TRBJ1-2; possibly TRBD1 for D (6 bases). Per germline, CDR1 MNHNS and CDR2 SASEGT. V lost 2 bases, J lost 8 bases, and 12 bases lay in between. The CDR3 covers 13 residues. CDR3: CASSEIQGRGYTF. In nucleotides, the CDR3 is TGTGCCAGCAGTGAAATACAGGGAAGGGGCTACACCTTC.